This TCR beta chain was recorded in a study of blood T cell repertoires in COVID-19 (dated by TCRdb to 2020 to 2022). About the investigation overall: Collaborator samples came from the United States, Italy and Spain and covered acute and convalescent phases of COVID-19. The prospective study material was composed of cDNA or gDNA derived from T cells, B-cell-depleted T cells, or PBMCs. The dataset comprised deeply sampled blood TCRbeta repertoires from subjects exposed to, actively infected with, or recovered from COVID-19. The repertoires were made available in a free public database intended to serve as a resource for research on the immune response to SARS-CoV-2. The samples were drawn from the first 160 participants of the ongoing ImmuneRACE study and from 950 to 1,500 subjects provided by 6 global collaborators. A de-identified subject ID, COVID-19 status, age in years and sex were almost always included in the sample metadata. Where HLA class I and class II types were available, the types were taken from metadata supplied by the sample provider, not from assay-based typing.

TCRbeta CDR3 regions were amplified from genomic DNA by means of the immunoSEQ Assay, a bias-controlled multiplex PCR. Turning to the authors' computational methods: The number of nucleated cells in each sample was estimated by amplification of reference gene primers within the assay. To quantify the absolute abundance of each unique TCRbeta CDR3 rearrangement, sequence reads were collapsed and filtered. For each sample, productive Simpson clonality was calculated as the square root of Simpson's diversity index across productive rearrangements. The source is immuneACCESS, and TCRdb retained only in-frame sequences with V and J called. Part of the clones is not carried over; for the studies checked, unresolved V genes explain less than half of this, and the remainder is unexplained. The V and J calls and the clone size are those of that table, but D and trimming were determined from the DNA. Counted in this sample were about 220,000 clones; 83% of them appeared once. The ten largest clones represent around 4.6% of the sample.

The germline V gene encodes CDR1 MNHEY and CDR2 SVGAGI. Trimming takes 6 bases from V and 3 bases from J, and the germline ends sit 12 bases apart. From the cysteine through the phenylalanine, the CDR3 covers 15 amino acids. Only the CDR3 DNA stays, 45 bases, in frame from base 1. In regard to this clone: No cognate antigen has been identified for it. No quality values exist for individual bases; no much larger clone is one base distant.

In the prospective study, participants were 18 to 89 years old, resided in around 25 geographic areas of the United States, and were enrolled through a virtual design. Cohort assignment in the prospective study relied on participant-reported clinical history from a screening survey and a study questionnaire. Exposed participants had been in contact with someone with a PCR-confirmed or clinician-diagnosed COVID-19 case within 2 weeks of study entry. In the prospective study, mobile phlebotomists collected whole blood, serum and a nasopharyngeal or oropharyngeal swab from each participant. Over a roughly two-month period, participants in the prospective study had the option of providing additional blood draws and questionnaires. Before DNA extraction, blood samples from the prospective study were shipped at room temperature or frozen. Paper-wide results and their limitations: Clinical and demographic metadata were provided uncurated, with the amount varying by source and participant.

This chain joins TRBV6-5 to TRBJ1-6, with no confidently assigned D gene. This receptor was taken from a woman between 45 and 65 years old who had been exposed to COVID-19. The sequenced sample consisted of PBMCs or T cells enriched from blood (not recorded which). The DNA is as follows: TGTGCCAGCAGGTATCCGGGGTTCTATAATTCACCCCTCCACTTT. This sequence encodes CASRYPGFYNSPLHF.